One sample yielded the 7 T cell receptor beta chains listed below, sequenced in a study of T cell responses to AZD1222 COVID-19 vaccine. Here immunoSEQ multiplex PCR was the method, and the copy in TCRdb shows in-frame clones only, minus some. The sample yields around 69,000 clones, about 83% seen once. The sample here was peripheral blood, taken on day 0 of AZD1222 vaccination. The receptors originated from an adult in good health.

Ten or more counts support this clone. CDR3: CASSQAWGRGSTDTQYF. CDR3 nucleotide sequence: TGTGCCAGCAGCCAAGCCTGGGGGCGGGGGAGCACAGATACGCAGTATTTT. This chain joins TRBV4-2 and TRBJ2-3, with D maybe TRBD2 (7 bases). Per germline, CDR1 LGHNA and CDR2 YNFKEQ. V gave up 1 base and J gave up 0 bases, with 14 bases separating them. The length of the CDR3 is 17 residues.

This chain links TRBV10-2 with TRBJ1-5; 7 bases match TRBD1. CDR1 WSHSY and CDR2 SAAADI come from the germline V gene. The ends lost 6 bases at V and 6 bases at J; junction bases unmatched: 11. CDR3 size: 15 residues. The CDR3 protein is CASSSGQDVGQPQHF. The CDR3 bases are TGCGCCAGCAGCTCCGGACAGGATGTGGGTCAGCCCCAGCATTTT.

The chain couples TRBV11-3 to TRBJ2-3, with a possible D match to TRBD1 (5 bases). Germline lookup yields CDR1 SGHNT and CDR2 YENEEA. Trimming removed 4 bases from V and 0 bases from J, with 11 bases in between. The CDR3 contains 15 residues. As DNA, the CDR3 is TGTGCCAGCAGCTGGGGCGCACTTAGCACAGATACGCAGTATTTT. Translated: CASSWGALSTDTQYF.

The chain links TRBV5-1 to TRBJ1-6; D might be TRBD1 (5 bases). In germline, CDR1 is SGHRS, CDR2 YFSETQ. CDR3 length equals 15 residues. Trimming took off 1 base at V and 11 bases at J, with 16 bases between the two ends. CDR3 sequence reads: CASSLSAGLRAPLHF. CDR3 DNA: TGCGCCAGCAGCTTGAGTGCAGGGCTTAGGGCACCCCTCCACTTT.

The rearrangement links TRBV11-3 to TRBJ2-3; perhaps TRBD1 as D (5 bases). Germline V gene sequence: CDR1 SGHNT, CDR2 YENEEA. With 5 bases removed from V and 5 bases from J, the gap between germline ends came to 8 bases. The CDR3 is 12 amino acids. The CDR3 DNA follows: TGTGCCAGCAGCAGAACAGGAGATACGCAGTATTTT. It encodes CASSRTGDTQYF.

The chain combines TRBV19 with TRBJ2-7; 7 positions agree with TRBD1. Unmatched junction bases numbered 9, after V lost 4 bases and J lost 0 bases. This CDR3 has 16 amino acids. Germline lookup yields CDR1 LNHDA and CDR2 SQIVND (reference sequence). CDR3: CASSTDRANGSYEQYF. The CDR3 DNA follows: TGTGCCAGTAGTACAGACAGGGCAAACGGCTCCTACGAGCAGTACTTC.

The chain joins TRBV5-4 to TRBJ2-7, with no clear D. The germline V gene encodes CDR1 SGHNT and CDR2 YYREEE (reference sequence). The CDR3 totals 15 residues. V lost 0 bases and J 0 bases, leaving 10 bases between the germline ends. CDR3 protein: CASSLGTHVSYEQYF. In nucleotides, the CDR3 is TGTGCCAGCAGCTTGGGGACCCACGTCTCCTACGAGCAGTACTTC.